Included here is one T cell receptor beta chain sequence, with context. Its antigen is unidentified. The study ran the assay at deep level. Sequencing was performed with immunoSEQ multiplex PCR; in TCRdb, only in-frame clones are kept and a portion is missing. The sample consists of 660,000 or so clones, 95% to 97% of them appearing once. This sample is part of a study of shared clonotypes between healthy human individuals. Study-wide findings and caveats: Few donors limited the genetic and exposure-history diversity represented. Sharing across four donors was highest in naive CD4 (roughly 5%) and lowest in memory CD8 (0.4%).

Naive CD8 cells lacked CD45RO and underwent positive selection for CCR7, leaving out terminally differentiated effector memory CD45RA+ cells. Recent vaccinations or acute infections were absent in the healthy HIV-negative adult donors. CDR1 and CDR2 from the germline V gene are LGHNA and YNFKEQ. The CDR3 has 16 residues. V trimming: 1 base; J trimming: 2 bases; junction bases outside the gene matches: 7. The chain uses TRBV4-2 and TRBJ2-7; TRBD1 aligns across 8 bases. This clonotype was sampled from a woman in her twenties or thirties in good health. The sample comprised naive CD8+ T cells sorted from blood. CDR3 protein: CASSQGTGQTTYEQYF. The DNA of the CDR3 is TGTGCCAGCAGCCAAGGGACAGGGCAAACAACCTACGAGCAGTACTTC.